Sequencing of this T cell receptor beta chain was carried out in a study of T cells after yellow fever vaccination. Overall study results and limits: Subsequent booster samples again held most clones from primary vaccination (more than 95% CD4, roughly 90% CD8). Of the clonotypes, a small share occurred in both CD4 and CD8 compartments.

The CDR3 runs 15 residues. Germline CDR1 and CDR2: SGHRS and YFSETQ. The V end lost 8 bases, the J end lost 1 base, and 17 bases lay between the germline ends. In the case of this clonotype: Its antigen is currently unknown.

TCRdb passed the 5' RACE reads through MiXCR, listing each CDR3 protein once. The sample holds approximately 600,000 distinct CDR3 sequences; 9% to 15% are singletons and the top ten take 14% to 15%. This chain uses TRBV5-1 with TRBJ2-3; unclear D gene. The source was PBMCs, collected on the day of the yellow fever booster vaccination. This sequence originates from a man under 40 who received the YFV17D yellow fever vaccine. The CDR3 nucleotides read TGCGCCAGAAGAACTCAAGGAAAGGGCACAGATACGCAGTATTTT. Translated: CARRTQGKGTDTQYF.